The 2 T cell receptor beta chains below were found in one sample sequenced in a study of regulatory T cells in long-lasting Graves disease. Time point: newly diagnosed GD, antithyroid drugs for less than 3 months. There was RNA extracted from PBMCs, and the TCR library was made from it. The TCR beta library used iRepertoire HTBI primers with Arm-PCR amplification of CDR3. TCRdb passed the multiplex PCR reads through MiXCR, listing each CDR3 protein once. The data hold roughly 420,000 distinct CDR3 sequences, with 14% observed a single time. The same data also went into a second study, on T cells in Graves' hyperthyroidism and ophthalmopathy.

The sample here was peripheral blood mononuclear cells (PBMCs), taken at new diagnosis, from a patient treated with antithyroid drugs. Receptor source: a woman in her forties or fifties with Graves disease.

The table lists this clonotype with a few counts. This sequence may be a read error, since a much larger clone differs from it by one base. The chain has TRBV12-3 or TRBV12-4 and TRBJ2-1, with a tentative D call TRBD2 (5 bases). This CDR3 region has 15 residues. The CDR3 is CASSPTRSSYNEQSF. CDR3 DNA: TGTGCCAGCAGTCCTACTAGGAGCTCCTACAATGAGCAGTCCTTC.

Many counts were recorded for this clonotype. V and J are TRBV6-2 or TRBV6-3 and TRBJ2-7; tentative D call: TRBD1 (5 bases). The length of the CDR3 is 13 residues. V lost 8 bases, J lost 3 bases, and 14 bases lay in between. The germline V gene encodes CDR1 MNHEY and CDR2 SVGEGT. The CDR3: CASYPGQFYEQYF. Written as DNA, the CDR3 is TGTGCCAGCTACCCAGGGCAGTTCTACGAGCAGTACTTC.